Listed here are 4 T cell receptor beta chains from one sample, sequenced in a study of shared clonotypes between healthy human individuals. The repertoire was sequenced with immunoSEQ multiplex PCR; TCRdb's copy has only in-frame clones and lacks some. The table shows 730,000 or so clones, with around 72% occurring only once. What was sequenced was memory CD4+ T cells sorted from blood. This sample's subset: CD45RA-negative fraction. The receptor set was obtained from a woman aged 25 to 39 in good health.

J is TRBJ2-1 and V is TRBV7-6; 7 bases fit TRBD2. The CDR3 is 17 amino acids. Losses at the gene ends were 1 base for V and 4 bases for J; bases not matched to a gene: 10. CDR1 is SGHVS and CDR2 is FNYEAQ in the germline V gene. The CDR3 region is CASSLDLARESYNEQFF. CDR3 DNA sequence: TGTGCCAGCAGCTTAGACCTCGCGCGGGAGAGTTACAATGAGCAGTTCTTC.

The chain uses TRBV11-2 and TRBJ1-3, with D possibly TRBD1 on 5 matching bases. This CDR3 has 17 amino acids. Germline V gene sequence: CDR1 SGHAT, CDR2 FQNNGV. With 1 base removed from V and 4 bases from J, the gap between germline ends came to 17 bases. The CDR3 region is CASSLAPRGASGNTIYF. In nucleotides, the CDR3 is TGTGCCAGCAGCTTAGCCCCCCGTGGGGCTTCAGGAAACACCATATATTTT.

The chain carries TRBV28 and TRBJ1-4; D call uncertain. The CDR3 has 15 residues. V lost 6 bases, J lost 5 bases, and 16 bases lay in between. Germline CDR1 MDHEN, CDR2 SYDVKM. The CDR3 DNA reads as TGTGCCAGCAGCCCGGTGGGCAGCCGCAATGAAAAACTGTTTTTT. Amino acid sequence: CASSPVGSRNEKLFF.

V is TRBV5-1 and J is TRBJ1-5; no firm D call. CDR1 is SGHRS, CDR2 YFSETQ, per germline. V was shortened by 0 bases and J by 6 bases, with 7 bases between the two germline ends. The CDR3 length is 13 residues. The CDR3 reads CASSLGPLQPQHF. The CDR3 bases are TGCGCCAGCAGCTTGGGACCTCTTCAGCCCCAGCATTTT.